This TCR beta chain was captured in a study of long-term antiretroviral therapy in people with HIV. CDR3 length equals 15 residues. The germline V and J ends were trimmed by 4 bases and 5 bases, with 16 bases remaining between them. Germline V gene sequence: CDR1 SGHDT, CDR2 YYEEEE. Running of the v3.0 immunoSEQ assay took place at survey level. Repertoires were generated with immunoSEQ multiplex PCR, while TCRdb's copy carries only in-frame clones and drops some. The profile shows about 32,000 clones, approximately 94% of them singletons. The sequencing used unsorted PBMCs, collected 4.1 years after starting antiretroviral therapy. V and J are TRBV5-6 and TRBJ2-1; D may be TRBD1 or TRBD2 (5 bases each). This clonotype was obtained from a woman between 50 and 59 years old with HIV. The CDR3 loop reads CASSPDLRGDNEQFF. The CDR3 nucleotides are TGTGCCAGCAGCCCCGATCTGAGGGGTGACAATGAGCAGTTCTTC.